Listed below are T cell receptor beta chains from one sample, sequenced in a study of beta chain features in type 1 diabetes. Clones were sequenced by immunoSEQ multiplex PCR, and TCRdb holds only the in-frame ones, with some missing. The sample has roughly 400,000 clones, 9.6% seen once. Sample: central memory CD4+ T cells from blood. These TCRs come from a young man with type 1 diabetes. The CDR3 runs from the conserved cysteine through the conserved F or W. The D gene is left open where the match is weak. Clone size, where shown, is once, few, many, or a class for clones that have expanded.

>TRBV18|TRBD2|TRBJ2-3|15|few
CASPGLAGEGGTQYF
TGTGCCAGCCCCGGACTAGCGGGAGAGGGCGGTACGCAGTATTTT
>TRBV4-3|NA|TRBJ1-1|13|few
CASSLQGGTEAFF
TGCGCCAGCAGCCTACAGGGAGGCACTGAAGCTTTCTTT
>TRBV6-1|NA|TRBJ2-4|14|NA
CASSHSRAKNIQYF
TGTGCCAGCAGTCATAGTAGGGCCAAAAACATTCAGTACTTC
>TRBV27|TRBD1|TRBJ1-1|15|NA
CASRSTTGGKSEAFF
TGTGCCAGCAGGTCTACTACAGGGGGCAAGTCTGAAGCTTTCTTT
>TRBV19|TRBD1|TRBJ1-5|15|NA
CASSMGDRLDQPQHF
TGTGCCAGTAGTATGGGGGACAGGCTCGATCAGCCCCAGCATTTT
>TRBV7-2|NA|TRBJ1-1|14|few
CASSPPSLNTEAFF
TGTGCCAGCAGCCCACCGTCCCTTAACACTGAAGCTTTCTTT
>TRBV5-1|NA|TRBJ2-6|18|NA
CASTRFSQNSSGANVLTF
TGCGCCAGCACCCGTTTCAGCCAAAACAGCTCTGGGGCCAACGTCCTGACTTTC
>TRBV5-1|TRBD1|TRBJ1-5|13|many
CASSRTGNQPQHF
TGCGCCAGCAGCAGGACAGGGAATCAGCCCCAGCATTTT
>TRBV7-2|TRBD2|TRBJ2-1|15|few
CASSPGLGAYNEQFF
TGTGCCAGCAGCCCCGGACTAGGGGCCTACAATGAGCAGTTCTTC
>TRBV27|TRBD1|TRBJ2-5|14|NA
CASSPPGQGVRQYF
TGTGCCAGCAGTCCCCCCGGACAGGGGGTTAGGCAGTACTTC
>TRBV5-8|TRBD1|TRBJ1-1|12|few
CASSIARGQAFF
TGTGCCAGCAGCATAGCCAGGGGGCAAGCTTTCTTT
>TRBV5-6|NA|TRBJ2-4|16|NA
CASVTAVDLAKNIQYF
TGTGCCAGCGTGACAGCGGTAGACTTAGCCAAAAACATTCAGTACTTC
>TRBV9|TRBD2|TRBJ2-5|15|few
CASSGTSGFQETQYF
TGTGCCAGCAGCGGGACTAGCGGGTTCCAAGAGACCCAGTACTTC
>TRBV6-1|TRBD1|TRBJ1-4|16|NA
CASSEWGTGGSEKLFF
TGTGCCAGCAGTGAATGGGGGACAGGGGGAAGTGAAAAACTGTTTTTT
>TRBV29-1|NA|TRBJ2-3|10|few
CSVGQSTQYF
TGCAGCGTTGGCCAATCGACGCAGTATTTT
>TRBV4-1|TRBD1|TRBJ2-1|14|NA
CASRGTVGPNEQFF
TGCGCCAGCAGAGGGACAGTGGGGCCTAATGAGCAGTTCTTC
>TRBV9|TRBD2|TRBJ2-2|18|NA
CASSRLAGGPLNTGELFF
TGTGCCAGCAGTCGGCTAGCGGGAGGGCCTCTGAACACCGGGGAGCTGTTTTTT
>TRBV6-1|NA|TRBJ1-1|13|NA
CASRAGTNTEAFF
TGTGCCAGCAGGGCAGGGACGAACACTGAAGCTTTCTTT
>TRBV18|NA|TRBJ1-1|13|NA
CASSPQGQTEAFF
TGTGCCAGCTCACCACAGGGGCAAACTGAAGCTTTCTTT
>TRBV2|TRBD1|TRBJ1-5|13|few
CASNDRAAQPQHF
TGTGCCAGCAACGACAGGGCGGCCCAGCCCCAGCATTTT
>TRBV30|NA|TRBJ1-2|11|few
CAWSLGGGYTF
TGTGCCTGGAGCCTAGGGGGGGGCTACACCTTC
>TRBV5-1|TRBD1|TRBJ2-1|14|NA
CASSQGQGNNEQFF
TGCGCCAGCAGCCAAGGACAGGGGAACAATGAGCAGTTCTTC
>TRBV9|TRBD2|TRBJ2-5|14|few
CASSSTSGGETQYF
TGTGCCAGCAGCTCGACTAGCGGGGGAGAGACCCAGTACTTC
>TRBV11-2|NA|TRBJ2-4|14|NA
CASSSIGAKNIQYF
TGTGCCAGCAGTTCGATCGGAGCCAAAAACATTCAGTACTTC
>TRBV5-6|TRBD1|TRBJ1-1|14|few
CASSLGQGATEAFF
TGTGCCAGCAGCTTGGGACAGGGGGCCACTGAAGCTTTCTTT
>TRBV4-2|NA|TRBJ2-5|17|few
CASSQGSGDNRGETQYF
TGTGCCAGCAGCCAAGGGAGCGGGGACAACAGGGGGGAGACCCAGTACTTC
>TRBV7-9|TRBD2|TRBJ2-7|15|few
CASSISSGGSVEQYF
TGTGCCAGCAGCATATCTAGCGGGGGGTCCGTCGAGCAGTACTTC
>TRBV5-1|NA|TRBJ1-4|13|few
CASSLGRDEKLFF
TGCGCCAGCAGCCTGGGAAGGGATGAAAAACTGTTTTTT
>TRBV19|NA|TRBJ1-4|15|few
CASSIGGGKDEKLFF
TGTGCCAGTAGTATAGGTGGGGGCAAGGATGAAAAACTGTTTTTT
>TRBV6-6|NA|TRBJ2-7|13|NA
CASSYSNDYEQYF
TGTGCCAGCAGTTACTCGAATGATTACGAGCAGTACTTC
>TRBV7-3|TRBD2|TRBJ2-1|17|few
CASSGGASGRSYNEQFF
TGTGCCAGCAGCGGCGGGGCTAGCGGGAGATCCTACAATGAGCAGTTCTTC
>TRBV6-5|NA|TRBJ2-5|13|few
CASSPRVMARWDF
TGTGCCAGCAGCCCCAGGGTCATGGCTCGATGGGACTTC
>TRBV11-1|NA|TRBJ2-6|15|few
CASTLGSLGANVLTF
TGTGCCAGCACCCTCGGTAGTCTTGGGGCCAACGTCCTGACTTTC
>TRBV18|NA|TRBJ2-2|17|NA
CASSPLTRRPDTGELFF
TGTGCCAGCTCACCACTCACCCGGAGACCGGACACCGGGGAGCTGTTTTTT
>TRBV6-6|NA|TRBJ2-2|13|many
CASIRRDTGELFF
TGTGCCAGCATTCGGAGGGACACCGGGGAGCTGTTTTTT
>TRBV4-1|NA|TRBJ1-2|16|few
CASSRSMAGTDYGYTF
TGCGCCAGCAGCCGGTCCATGGCAGGGACGGACTATGGCTACACCTTC
>TRBV27|TRBD1|TRBJ2-5|13|NA
CASSLTGEQTQYF
TGTGCCAGCAGCCTGACAGGGGAGCAGACCCAGTACTTC
>TRBV28|NA|TRBJ2-7|17|NA
CASSLIGGQGNVYEQYF
TGTGCCAGCAGTTTAATCGGTGGGCAGGGTAACGTCTACGAGCAGTACTTC
>TRBV29-1|NA|TRBJ1-4|13|NA
CSGMTGSTEKLFF
TGCAGCGGCATGACAGGTTCGACTGAAAAACTGTTTTTT
>TRBV5-1|NA|TRBJ2-5|13|few
CASSLPGSETQYF
TGCGCCAGCAGCTTGCCAGGGTCGGAGACCCAGTACTTC
>TRBV2|NA|TRBJ2-1|12|NA
CASRPTLSRQFF
TGTGCCAGCAGACCCACGTTAAGTCGGCAGTTCTTC
>TRBV4-3|TRBD2|TRBJ2-1|18|few
CASSQDLRAGGFYNEQFF
TGCGCCAGCAGCCAAGATTTGCGGGCGGGGGGCTTCTACAATGAGCAGTTCTTC
>TRBV30|NA|TRBJ2-7|13|NA
CAWSVGRGAEQYF
TGTGCCTGGAGTGTAGGCAGGGGCGCCGAGCAGTACTTC
>TRBV5-1|TRBD2|TRBJ2-3|15|NA
CASSLTGTSEDTQYF
TGCGCCAGCAGCTTAACCGGGACTAGCGAAGATACGCAGTATTTT
>TRBV2|NA|TRBJ2-3|14|NA
CASSEARTGDTQYF
TGTGCCAGCAGTGAAGCACGAACGGGAGATACGCAGTATTTT
>TRBV5-4|NA|TRBJ1-1|16|NA
CASSPGVSAKDTEAFF
TGTGCCAGCAGCCCGGGGGTGTCCGCAAAGGACACTGAAGCTTTCTTT